This T cell receptor beta chain is from a study of shared clonotypes between healthy human individuals. The table came from immunoSEQ multiplex PCR; TCRdb's copy has only in-frame clones and leaves some out. The table lists about 2.3 million clones, approximately 90% of them singletons. Donation came from healthy HIV-negative adults that had no recent acute infections or vaccinations. Source material: naive CD4+ T cells from PBMCs. Regarding subset: CD45RA+ positively selected. This TCR derives from a man aged 18-30 years in good health. Some clones in this sample may be carry-over from other donors' samples.

CDR3 in DNA: TGTGCCAGCAGCTTAACCGGGACTGGGGCCAACGTCCTGACTTTC. Amino acids: CASSLTGTGANVLTF. V gene TRBV7-9 combines with J gene TRBJ2-6, with D possibly matching TRBD2 (5 bases). Trimming removed 2 bases at V and 2 bases at J, with 7 bases between. This CDR3 region has 15 residues. Germline loops: CDR1 SEHNR, CDR2 FQNEAQ (reference sequence).